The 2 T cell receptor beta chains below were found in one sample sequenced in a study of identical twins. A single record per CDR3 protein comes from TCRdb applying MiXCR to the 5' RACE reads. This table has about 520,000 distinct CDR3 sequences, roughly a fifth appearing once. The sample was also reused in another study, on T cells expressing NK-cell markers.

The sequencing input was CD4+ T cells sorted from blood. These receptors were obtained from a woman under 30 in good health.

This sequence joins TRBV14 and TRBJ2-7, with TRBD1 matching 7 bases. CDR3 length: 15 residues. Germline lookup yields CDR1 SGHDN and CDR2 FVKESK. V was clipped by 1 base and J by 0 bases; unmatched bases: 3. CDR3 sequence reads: CASSQGTGTSYEQYF. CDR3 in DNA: TGTGCCAGCAGCCAAGGGACAGGTACCTCCTACGAGCAGTACTTC.

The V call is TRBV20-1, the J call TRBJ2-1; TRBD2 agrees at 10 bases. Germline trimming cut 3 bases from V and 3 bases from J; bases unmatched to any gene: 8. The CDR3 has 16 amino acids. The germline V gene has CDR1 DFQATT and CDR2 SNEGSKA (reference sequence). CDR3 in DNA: TGCAGTGCTAGGACCCAACTAGCGGGACGCTACAATGAGCAGTTCTTC. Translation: CSARTQLAGRYNEQFF.